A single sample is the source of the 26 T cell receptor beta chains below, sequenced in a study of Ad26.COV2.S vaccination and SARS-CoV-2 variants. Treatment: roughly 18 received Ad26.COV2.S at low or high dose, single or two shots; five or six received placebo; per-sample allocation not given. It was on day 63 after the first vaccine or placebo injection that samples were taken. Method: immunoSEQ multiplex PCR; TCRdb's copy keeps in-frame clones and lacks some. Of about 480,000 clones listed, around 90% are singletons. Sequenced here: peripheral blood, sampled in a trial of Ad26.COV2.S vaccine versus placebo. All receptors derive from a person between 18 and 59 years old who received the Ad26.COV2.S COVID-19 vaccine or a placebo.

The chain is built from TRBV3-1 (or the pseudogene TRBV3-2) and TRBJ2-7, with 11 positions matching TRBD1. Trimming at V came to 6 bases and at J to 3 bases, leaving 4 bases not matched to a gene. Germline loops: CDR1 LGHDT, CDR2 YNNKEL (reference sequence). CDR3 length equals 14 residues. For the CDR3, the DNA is TGTGCCAGCAGAAGGGACAGGGGGAACTACGAGCAGTACTTC. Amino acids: CASRRDRGNYEQYF.

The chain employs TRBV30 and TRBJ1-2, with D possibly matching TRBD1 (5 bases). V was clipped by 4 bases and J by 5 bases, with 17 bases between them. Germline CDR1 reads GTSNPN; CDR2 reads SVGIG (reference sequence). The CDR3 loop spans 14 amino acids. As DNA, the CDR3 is TGTGCCTGGAAAAGGGGCGTTCTCGGGTATGGCTACACCTTC. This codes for CAWKRGVLGYGYTF.

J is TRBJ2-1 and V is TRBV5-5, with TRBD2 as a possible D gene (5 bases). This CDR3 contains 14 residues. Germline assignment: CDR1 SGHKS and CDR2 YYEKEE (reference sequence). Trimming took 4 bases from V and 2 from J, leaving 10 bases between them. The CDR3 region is CASSRTGAYNEQFF. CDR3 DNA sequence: TGTGCCAGCAGCCGCACCGGGGCCTACAATGAGCAGTTCTTC.

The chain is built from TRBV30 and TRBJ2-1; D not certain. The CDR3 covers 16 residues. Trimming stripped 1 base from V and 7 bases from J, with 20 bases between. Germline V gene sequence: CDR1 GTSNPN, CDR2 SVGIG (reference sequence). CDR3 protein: CAWSDGYWRASNEQFF. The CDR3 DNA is TGTGCCTGGAGTGATGGTTATTGGCGCGCTAGTAATGAGCAGTTCTTC.

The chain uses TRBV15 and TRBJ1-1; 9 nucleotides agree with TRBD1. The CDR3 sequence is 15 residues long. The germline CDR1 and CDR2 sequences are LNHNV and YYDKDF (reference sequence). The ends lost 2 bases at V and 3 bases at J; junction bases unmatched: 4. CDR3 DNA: TGTGCCACCAGCAGAAAACAGGGGGCCGACACTGAAGCTTTCTTT. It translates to CATSRKQGADTEAFF.

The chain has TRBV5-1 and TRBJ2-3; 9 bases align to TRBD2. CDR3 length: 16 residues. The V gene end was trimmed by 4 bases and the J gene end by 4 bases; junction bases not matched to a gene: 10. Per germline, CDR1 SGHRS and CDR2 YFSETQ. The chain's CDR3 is CASSPKPSGTADTQYF. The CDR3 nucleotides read TGCGCCAGCAGCCCTAAACCTAGCGGGACCGCAGATACGCAGTATTTT.

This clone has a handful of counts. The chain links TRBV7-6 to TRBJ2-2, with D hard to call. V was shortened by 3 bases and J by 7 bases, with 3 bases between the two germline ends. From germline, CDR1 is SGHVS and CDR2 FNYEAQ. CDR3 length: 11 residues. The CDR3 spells CASSFDGELFF. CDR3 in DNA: TGTGCCAGCAGCTTCGACGGGGAGCTGTTTTTT.

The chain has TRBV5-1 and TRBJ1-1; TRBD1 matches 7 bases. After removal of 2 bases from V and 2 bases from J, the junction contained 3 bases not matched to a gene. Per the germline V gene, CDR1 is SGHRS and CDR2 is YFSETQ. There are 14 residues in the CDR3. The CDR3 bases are TGCGCCAGCAGCTTCCGGGACAGCAACACTGAAGCTTTCTTT. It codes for CASSFRDSNTEAFF.

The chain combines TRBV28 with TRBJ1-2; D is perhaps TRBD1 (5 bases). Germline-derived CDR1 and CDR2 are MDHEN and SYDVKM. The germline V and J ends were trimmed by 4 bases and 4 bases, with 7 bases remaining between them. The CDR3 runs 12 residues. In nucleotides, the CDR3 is TGTGCCAGCAGTTCAGGGAGCTATGGCTACACCTTC. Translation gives CASSSGSYGYTF.

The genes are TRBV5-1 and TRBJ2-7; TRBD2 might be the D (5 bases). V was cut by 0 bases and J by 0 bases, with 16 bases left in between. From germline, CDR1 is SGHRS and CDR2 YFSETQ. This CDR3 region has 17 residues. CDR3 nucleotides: TGCGCCAGCAGCTTGGAGGTTGTCGGAGGCTACTCCTACGAGCAGTACTTC. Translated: CASSLEVVGGYSYEQYF. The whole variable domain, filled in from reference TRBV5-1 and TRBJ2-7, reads KAGVTQTPRYLIKTRGQQVTLSCSPISGHRSVSWYQQTPGQGLQFLFEYFSETQRNKGNFPGRFSGRQFSNSRSEMNVSTLELGDSALYLCASSLEVVGGYSYEQYFGPGTRLTVT.

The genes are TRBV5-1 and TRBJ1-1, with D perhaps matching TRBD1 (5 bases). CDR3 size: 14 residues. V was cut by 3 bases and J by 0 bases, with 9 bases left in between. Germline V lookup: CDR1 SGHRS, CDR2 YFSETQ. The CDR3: CASSSRQMNTEAFF. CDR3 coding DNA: TGCGCCAGCAGCTCGCGACAGATGAACACTGAAGCTTTCTTT. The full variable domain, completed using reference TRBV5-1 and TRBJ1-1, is KAGVTQTPRYLIKTRGQQVTLSCSPISGHRSVSWYQQTPGQGLQFLFEYFSETQRNKGNFPGRFSGRQFSNSRSEMNVSTLELGDSALYLCASSSRQMNTEAFFGQGTRLTVV.

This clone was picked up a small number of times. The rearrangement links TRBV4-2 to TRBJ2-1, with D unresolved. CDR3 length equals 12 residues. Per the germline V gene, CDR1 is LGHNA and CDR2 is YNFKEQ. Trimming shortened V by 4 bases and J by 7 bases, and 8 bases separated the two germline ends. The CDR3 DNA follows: TGTGCCAGCAGCCCAAACAGAAATGAGCAGTTCTTC. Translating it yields CASSPNRNEQFF.

The CDR3 sequence is CASSLEDRSGQYF. The CDR3 coding sequence is TGTGCCAGCAGCCTCGAAGACAGGAGTGGCCAGTACTTC. This chain connects TRBV16 to TRBJ2-5; maybe TRBD1 (6 bases). Looked up from germline, CDR1 is KGHSY and CDR2 is FQNENV. This CDR3 spans 13 amino acids. Trimming stripped 4 bases from V and 10 bases from J, with 16 bases between.

For the CDR3, the DNA is TGTGCCAGCAGACCCGGGTGGTCCTACGAGCAGTACTTC. Translated, it gives CASRPGWSYEQYF. V gene TRBV11-1 combines with J gene TRBJ2-7; D not resolved. The V end lost 6 bases, the J end lost 1 base, and 10 bases lay between the germline ends. Germline CDR1 is SGHAT and CDR2 is FQDESV (reference sequence). The CDR3 contains 13 residues.

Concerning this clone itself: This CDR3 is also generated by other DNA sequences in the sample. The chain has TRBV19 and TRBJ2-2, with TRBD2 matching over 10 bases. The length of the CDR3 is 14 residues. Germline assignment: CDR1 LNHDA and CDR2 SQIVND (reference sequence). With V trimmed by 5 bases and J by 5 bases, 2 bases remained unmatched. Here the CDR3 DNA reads TGTGCCAGTAGTGTGGGACTAGCGACCGGGGAGCTGTTTTTT. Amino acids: CASSVGLATGELFF.

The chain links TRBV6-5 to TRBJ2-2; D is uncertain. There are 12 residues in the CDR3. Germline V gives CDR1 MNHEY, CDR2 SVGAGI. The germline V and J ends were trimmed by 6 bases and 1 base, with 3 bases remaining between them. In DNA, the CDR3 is TGTGCCAGCAGGAAGAACACCGGGGAGCTGTTTTTT. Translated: CASRKNTGELFF.

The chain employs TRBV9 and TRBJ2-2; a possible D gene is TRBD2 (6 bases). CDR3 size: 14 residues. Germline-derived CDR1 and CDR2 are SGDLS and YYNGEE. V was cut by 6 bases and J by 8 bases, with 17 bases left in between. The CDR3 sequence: CASNLDSGSGELFF. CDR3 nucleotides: TGTGCCAGCAACCTCGATAGCGGCAGTGGGGAGCTGTTTTTT.

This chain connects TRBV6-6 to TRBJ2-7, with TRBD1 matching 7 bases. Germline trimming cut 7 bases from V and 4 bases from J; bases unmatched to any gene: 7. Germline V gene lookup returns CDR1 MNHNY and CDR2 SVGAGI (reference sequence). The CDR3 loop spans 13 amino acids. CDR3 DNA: TGTGCCAGCACCCCGGGACAGAGGTACGAGCAGTACTTC. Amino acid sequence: CASTPGQRYEQYF.

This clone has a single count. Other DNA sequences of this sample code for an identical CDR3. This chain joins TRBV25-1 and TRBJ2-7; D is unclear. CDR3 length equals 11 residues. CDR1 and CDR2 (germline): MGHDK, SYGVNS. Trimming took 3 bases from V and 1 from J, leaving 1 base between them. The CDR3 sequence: CASSDSYEQYF. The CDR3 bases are TGTGCCAGCAGTGATTCCTACGAGCAGTACTTC.

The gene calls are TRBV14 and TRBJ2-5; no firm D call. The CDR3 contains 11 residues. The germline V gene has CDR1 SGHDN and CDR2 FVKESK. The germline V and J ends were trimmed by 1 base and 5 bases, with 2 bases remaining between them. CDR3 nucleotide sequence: TGTGCCAGCAGCCAAGTGGAGACCCAGTACTTC. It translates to CASSQVETQYF.

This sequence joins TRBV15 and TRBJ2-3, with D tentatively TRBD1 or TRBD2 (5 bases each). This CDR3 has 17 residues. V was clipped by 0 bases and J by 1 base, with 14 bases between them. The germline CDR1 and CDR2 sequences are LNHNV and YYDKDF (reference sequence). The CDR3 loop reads CATSREQGGRGTDTQYF. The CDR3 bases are TGTGCCACCAGCAGAGAGCAGGGTGGGAGAGGCACAGATACGCAGTATTTT.

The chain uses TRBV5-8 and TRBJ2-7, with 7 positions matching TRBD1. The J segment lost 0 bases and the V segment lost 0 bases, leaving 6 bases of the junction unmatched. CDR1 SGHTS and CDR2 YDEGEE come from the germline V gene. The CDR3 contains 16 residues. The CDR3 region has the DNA TGTGCCAGCAGCTTGGGACAGGGTGTAACCTCCTACGAGCAGTACTTC. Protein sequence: CASSLGQGVTSYEQYF. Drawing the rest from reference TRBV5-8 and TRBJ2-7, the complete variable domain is EAGVTQSPTHLIKTRGQQATLRCSPISGHTSVYWYQQALGLGLQFLLWYDEGEERNRGNFPPRFSGRQFPNYSSELNVNALELEDSALYLCASSLGQGVTSYEQYFGPGTRLTVT.

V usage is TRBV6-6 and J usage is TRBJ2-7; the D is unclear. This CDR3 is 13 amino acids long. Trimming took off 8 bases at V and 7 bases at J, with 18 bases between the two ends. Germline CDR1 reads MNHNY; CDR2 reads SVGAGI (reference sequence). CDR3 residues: CASLPTAVEEQYF. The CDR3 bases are TGTGCCAGCCTCCCCACGGCCGTGGAAGAGCAGTACTTC.

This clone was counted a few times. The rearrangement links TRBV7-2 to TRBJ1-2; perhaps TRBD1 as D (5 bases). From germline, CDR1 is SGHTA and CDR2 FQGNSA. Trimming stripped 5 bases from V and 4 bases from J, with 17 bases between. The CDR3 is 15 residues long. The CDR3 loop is CASSTSRGEGYGYTF. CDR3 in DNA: TGTGCCAGCAGCACTTCGCGGGGGGAAGGCTATGGCTACACCTTC.

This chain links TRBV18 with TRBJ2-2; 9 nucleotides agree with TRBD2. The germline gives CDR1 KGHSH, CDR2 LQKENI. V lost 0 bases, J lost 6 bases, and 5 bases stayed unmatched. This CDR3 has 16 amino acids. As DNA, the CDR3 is TGTGCCAGCTCACCACCGGCTAGCGGGAAGGCCGGGGAGCTGTTTTTT. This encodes CASSPPASGKAGELFF.

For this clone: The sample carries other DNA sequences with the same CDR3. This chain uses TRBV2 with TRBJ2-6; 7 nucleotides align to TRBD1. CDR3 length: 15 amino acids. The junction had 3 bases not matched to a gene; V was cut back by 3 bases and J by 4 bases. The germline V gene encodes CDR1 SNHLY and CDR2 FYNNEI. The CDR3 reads CASSETGSGANVLTF. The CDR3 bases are TGTGCCAGCAGTGAGACAGGGTCGGGGGCCAACGTCCTGACTTTC.